These 22 T cell receptor beta chains share one sample of origin, sequenced in a study of T cell repertoires in cytomegalovirus infection. TCRdb itself ran the reads through MiXCR, one entry per CDR3 protein. Among 150,000 to 200,000 distinct CDR3 sequences listed, under 15% were seen once. Sequenced: PBMCs. The receptors were sampled from a human donor in good health (CMV status not recorded). Some clones in this sample may be carry-over from other donors' samples.

This chain uses TRBV4-2 with TRBJ1-4; D is ambiguous. The CDR3 extends over 16 amino acids. Trimming pared 1 base from V and 4 bases from J, leaving 13 bases between. Germline V gene data show CDR1 as LGHNA and CDR2 as YNFKEQ. The CDR3 sequence: CASSQVGERFNEKLFF. The CDR3 DNA sequence: TGTGCCAGCAGCCAAGTTGGGGAGAGATTTAATGAAAAACTGTTTTTT.

The chain has TRBV7-9 and TRBJ2-2; 9 positions agree with TRBD1. V shed 5 bases and J 1 base; nucleotides not matched to a gene: 14. This CDR3 has 19 residues. From germline, CDR1 is SEHNR and CDR2 FQNEAQ (reference sequence). CDR3 in amino acids: CASSPGPGQGRLNTGELFF. The CDR3 DNA reads TGTGCCAGCAGCCCAGGCCCGGGACAGGGTCGGTTGAACACCGGGGAGCTGTTTTTT.

V usage is TRBV6-5 and J usage is TRBJ2-7; 8 nucleotides align to TRBD2. Germline V gene lookup returns CDR1 MNHEY and CDR2 SVGAGI. The CDR3 sequence is 15 residues long. J lost 2 bases, V lost 0 bases, and 3 bases had no gene match. The CDR3 here is CASSYSTSGTYEQYF. DNA of the CDR3: TGTGCCAGCAGTTACTCCACTAGCGGAACCTACGAGCAGTACTTC.

V is TRBV7-9 and J is TRBJ2-1; TRBD2 agrees at 7 bases. V trimming: 5 bases; J trimming: 14 bases; junction bases outside the gene matches: 9. Germline V lookup: CDR1 SEHNR, CDR2 FQNEAQ (reference sequence). CDR3 size: 12 residues. In DNA, the CDR3 is TGTGCCAGCAGCCCCCCCGGGGGGATGGAGTTCTTC. As protein: CASSPPGGMEFF.

The table lists this clonotype with a few counts. The chain recombines TRBV29-1 with TRBJ1-2; 8 nucleotides agree with TRBD1. CDR1 SQVTM and CDR2 ANQGSEA come from the germline V gene. V lost 6 bases and J lost 4; bases outside the gene matches: 7. CDR3 length: 13 residues. The CDR3 nucleotides are TGCAGCGTACAGACAGGGGTTATCTATGGCTACACCTTC. As protein: CSVQTGVIYGYTF.

This clonotype was detected ten times or more. The rearrangement links TRBV7-2 to TRBJ2-7, with 10 nucleotides matching TRBD2. The ends lost 4 bases at V and 5 bases at J; junction bases unmatched: 8. Germline V CDR1 and CDR2: SGHTA, FQGNSA. CDR3 length: 15 residues. The CDR3: CASSSYTSGTNEQYF. Written as DNA, the CDR3 is TGTGCCAGCAGCTCTTACACTAGCGGGACCAACGAGCAGTACTTC.

The gene calls are TRBV29-1 and TRBJ2-7, with D possibly called TRBD1 or TRBD2 (5 bases each). Germline V CDR1 and CDR2: SQVTM, ANQGSEA. This CDR3 has 12 amino acids. V lost 6 bases and J lost 2, with 11 bases in between. The CDR3 sequence: CSVRDGTYEQYF. The CDR3 DNA is TGCAGCGTGAGGGACGGGACCTACGAGCAGTACTTC.

This clonotype has only a few counts. The chain employs TRBV29-1 and TRBJ2-7, with D unresolved. Trimming removed 4 bases at V and 2 bases at J, with 9 bases between. Germline CDR1 reads SQVTM; CDR2 reads ANQGSEA. CDR3 length equals 12 residues. CDR3 in amino acids: CSVGLDAYEQYF. As DNA, the CDR3 is TGCAGCGTTGGTCTGGATGCCTACGAGCAGTACTTC.

This clonotype turned up a few times. The chain couples TRBV3-1 to TRBJ2-1; TRBD1 aligns across 8 bases. The CDR3 runs to 17 residues. Unmatched junction bases numbered 7, after V lost 3 bases and J lost 0 bases. In germline, CDR1 is LGHDT, CDR2 YNNKEL (reference sequence). The DNA of the CDR3 is TGTGCCAGCAGCCAGTCGGACAGGGTCCCCTCCTACAATGAGCAGTTCTTC. Translating it yields CASSQSDRVPSYNEQFF.

The rearrangement links TRBV20-1 to TRBJ2-3, with TRBD2 matching 16 bases. The CDR3 covers 16 residues. Germline CDR1 DFQATT, CDR2 SNEGSKA (reference sequence). V lost 5 bases, J lost 5 bases, and 7 bases stayed unmatched. CDR3 amino acids: CSAAGTSGREGDTQYF. As DNA, the CDR3 is TGCAGTGCTGCCGGGACTAGCGGGAGGGAGGGAGATACGCAGTATTTT.

Written as DNA, the CDR3 is TGTGCCAGCAGCCCCAGAGGTGGACAAGGCTATGGCTACACCTTC. Protein: CASSPRGGQGYGYTF. The chain uses TRBV7-9 and TRBJ1-2; tentatively, D is TRBD1 (5 bases). There are 15 residues in the CDR3. In germline, CDR1 is SEHNR, CDR2 FQNEAQ (reference sequence). Trimming left V 5 bases short and J 4 bases short, with 17 bases between.

This clonotype was seen many times. The CDR3 nucleotides read TGTGCCAGCAGCCCAGGATTCCAAGAGACCCAGTACTTC. This sequence encodes CASSPGFQETQYF. The chain has TRBV5-6 and TRBJ2-5; D call uncertain. The germline CDR1 and CDR2 sequences are SGHDT and YYEEEE. The CDR3 sequence is 13 residues long. V was pared by 4 bases and J by 1 base, with 8 bases between. The whole variable domain, remainder taken from reference TRBV5-6 and TRBJ2-5, is DAGVTQSPTHLIKTRGQQVTLRCSPKSGHDTVSWYQQALGQGPQFIFQYYEEEERQRGNFPDRFSGHQFPNYSSELNVNALLLGDSALYLCASSPGFQETQYFGPGTRLLVL.

The chain uses TRBV29-1 and TRBJ2-3; 7 bases are shared with TRBD2. The ends lost 7 bases at V and 1 base at J; junction bases unmatched: 5. Germline lookup yields CDR1 SQVTM and CDR2 ANQGSEA. This CDR3 contains 13 residues. The CDR3 loop reads CSGFAGGTDTQYF. The CDR3 DNA reads as TGCAGCGGCTTTGCGGGAGGCACAGATACGCAGTATTTT.

In its sample, this clonotype was seen a few times. This chain joins TRBV29-1 and TRBJ1-2; D not certain. The ends were cut back, 1 base at V and 9 bases at J, with 15 bases in the middle. This CDR3 has 13 amino acids. In germline, CDR1 is SQVTM, CDR2 ANQGSEA. The CDR3 region is CSVEASRGRSYTF. In nucleotides, the CDR3 is TGCAGCGTTGAAGCTTCCCGAGGACGGAGCTACACCTTC.

This clonotype was recorded at least ten times. This chain joins TRBV7-9 and TRBJ2-5; D possibly corresponds to TRBD2 (6 bases). The CDR3 runs 14 residues. Germline values: CDR1 SEHNR, CDR2 FQNEAQ (reference sequence). Trimming left V 3 bases short and J 3 bases short, with 11 bases between. The CDR3 sequence: CASSFPGVEETQYF. The DNA of the CDR3 is TGTGCCAGCAGCTTCCCGGGGGTCGAAGAGACCCAGTACTTC. The full variable domain, rest sourced from reference TRBV7-9 and TRBJ2-5, is DTGVSQNPRHKITKRGQNVTFRCDPISEHNRLYWYRQTLGQGPEFLTYFQNEAQLEKSRLLSDRFSAERPKGSFSTLEIQRTEQGDSAMYLCASSFPGVEETQYFGPGTRLLVL.

This clonotype was observed a handful of times. J is TRBJ1-2 and V is TRBV20-1; unclear D gene. Trimming took 0 bases from V and 2 from J, leaving 7 bases between them. From germline, CDR1 is DFQATT and CDR2 SNEGSKA (reference sequence). This CDR3 has 13 amino acids. CDR3 DNA sequence: TGCAGTGCTAGAGACAGGAACAACTATGGCTACACCTTC. It is translated as CSARDRNNYGYTF.

This clonotype has a count of ten or more. The gene calls are TRBV7-8 and TRBJ1-2, with 8 bases lining up with TRBD1. Trimming cost V 0 bases and J 4 bases; bases outside gene matches: 4. Germline V lookup: CDR1 SGHVS, CDR2 FQNEAQ. CDR3 length: 15 residues. Here the CDR3 reads CASSLAPGGGYGYTF. In DNA form, the CDR3 reads TGTGCCAGCAGCTTAGCGCCAGGGGGCGGCTATGGCTACACCTTC.

The table lists this clonotype with a few counts. The V call is TRBV6-1, the J call TRBJ1-2, with D possibly being TRBD1 (5 bases). The CDR3 spans 13 residues. V was cut by 8 bases and J by 7 bases, with 17 bases left in between. CDR1 MNHNS and CDR2 SASEGT come from the germline V gene. This CDR3 reads CASSPGERGGYTF. The CDR3 DNA reads TGTGCCAGCTCCCCCGGCGAAAGGGGTGGCTACACCTTC.

The rearrangement joins TRBV12-3 or TRBV12-4 to TRBJ1-1; the D gene is possibly TRBD1 (5 bases). V was cut by 3 bases and J by 10 bases, with 12 bases left in between. There are 12 residues in the CDR3. Here the CDR3 reads CASSFQGVGAFF. The CDR3 DNA sequence: TGTGCCAGCAGTTTCCAGGGAGTAGGAGCTTTCTTT.

This clonotype was picked up a small number of times. The gene calls are TRBV9 and TRBJ2-2, with D possibly being TRBD2 (6 bases). Per germline, CDR1 SGDLS and CDR2 YYNGEE. This CDR3 contains 15 residues. The V end lost 3 bases, the J end lost 4 bases, and 13 bases lay between the germline ends. The CDR3 region is CASSGAGLLTGELFF. The CDR3 nucleotides are TGTGCCAGCAGCGGAGCGGGCCTCCTCACCGGGGAGCTGTTTTTT.

The gene calls are TRBV29-1 and TRBJ2-7, with TRBD1 matching 7 bases. Trimming cost V 6 bases and J 0 bases; bases outside gene matches: 5. The germline V gene has CDR1 SQVTM and CDR2 ANQGSEA. The CDR3 totals 13 residues. The chain's CDR3 is CSVTGQSSYEQYF. CDR3 nucleotide sequence: TGCAGCGTGACGGGACAGAGCTCCTACGAGCAGTACTTC.

This clonotype appeared many times. The chain joins TRBV7-2 to TRBJ2-2, with 7 bases aligning to TRBD2. The CDR3 has 16 residues. Germline CDR1 SGHTA, CDR2 FQGNSA. Trimming at V came to 1 base and at J to 2 bases, leaving 4 bases not matched to a gene. The CDR3: CASSLEGTINTGELFF. The CDR3 DNA reads as TGTGCCAGCAGCTTAGAGGGGACTATTAACACCGGGGAGCTGTTTTTT.